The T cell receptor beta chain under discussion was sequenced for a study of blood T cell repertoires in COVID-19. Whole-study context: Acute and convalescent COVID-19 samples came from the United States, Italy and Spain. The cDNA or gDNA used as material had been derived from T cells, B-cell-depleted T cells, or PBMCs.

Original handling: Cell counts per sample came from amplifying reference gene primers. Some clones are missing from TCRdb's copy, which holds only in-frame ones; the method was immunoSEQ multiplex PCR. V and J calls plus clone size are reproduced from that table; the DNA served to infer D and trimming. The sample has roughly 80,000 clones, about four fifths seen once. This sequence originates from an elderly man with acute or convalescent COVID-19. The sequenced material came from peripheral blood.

The CDR3 is CASSADTEQYF. CDR3 sequence (DNA): TGTGCCAGTAGTGCCGACACCGAGCAGTACTTC. The V gene is TRBV19, the J gene TRBJ2-7; D gene unclear. This CDR3 comprises 11 residues. The germline V gene has CDR1 LNHDA and CDR2 SQIVND (reference sequence). Trimming shortened V by 5 bases and J by 6 bases, and 8 bases separated the two germline ends. The complete variable domain, with remaining parts taken from reference TRBV19 and TRBJ2-7, reads DGGITQSPKYLFRKEGQNVTLSCEQNLNHDAMYWYRQDPGQGLRLIYYSQIVNDFQKGDIAEGYSVSREKKESFPLTVTSAQKNPTAFYLCASSADTEQYFGPGTRLTVT.